This T cell receptor (beta chain) was documented in a study of blood T cell repertoires in COVID-19. Study-wide context: The samples span acute and convalescent COVID-19 from the United States, Italy and Spain. From T cells, B-cell-depleted T cells, or PBMCs came the material, which was cDNA or gDNA.

CDR3 length equals 16 residues. V lost 3 bases and J 0 bases, leaving 9 bases between the germline ends. Germline values: CDR1 SEHNR, CDR2 FQNEAQ (reference sequence). Source study methods: Cell counts per sample came from amplifying reference gene primers. TCRdb keeps only in-frame clones here, not all; method: immunoSEQ multiplex PCR. Clonal size and the V and J genes are those of that table, whereas D and trimming came from the DNA. Among 180,000 or so clones listed, about nine tenths were seen once. The clonotype was recovered from a woman aged 50 to 60 with acute or convalescent COVID-19. Specimen: peripheral blood. The rearrangement joins TRBV7-9 to TRBJ2-6, with D perhaps TRBD1 (6 bases). The DNA for the CDR3 is TGTGCCAGCAGCTTCGAACAGGGCTCTGGGGCCAACGTCCTGACTTTC. Protein: CASSFEQGSGANVLTF.